The clone carrying this T cell receptor (beta chain) was observed a handful of times. What it binds is unknown. Unique molecular identifiers were present in the TCR beta cDNA libraries. TCRdb processed the PCR reads anew with MiXCR; each CDR3 protein has one entry. The repertoire includes roughly 700,000 distinct CDR3 sequences, 25% to 30% of them detected once, and roughly 0.57% sits in the top ten. This sample stems from a study of post-analysis software for immune sequencing data. Findings of the study overall: Controls showed lower frequencies than patients for 5 or 6 TRBV segments, and TRBV5-6, TRBV5-1 and TRBV20-1 were among these. Controls had significantly higher normalized Chao1 diversity than multiple sclerosis patients.

After removal of 3 bases from V and 0 bases from J, the junction contained 3 bases not matched to a gene. The CDR3 runs 16 residues. From germline, CDR1 is SGHRS and CDR2 YFSETQ. The chain carries TRBV5-1 and TRBJ2-1; 10 bases map to TRBD2. This TCR was recovered from a girl between 5 and 17 years old with multiple sclerosis. The source material was blood. CDR3 residues: CASSSSSGSSYNEQFF. DNA for the CDR3: TGCGCCAGCAGCTCCTCTAGCGGGAGCTCCTACAATGAGCAGTTCTTC.